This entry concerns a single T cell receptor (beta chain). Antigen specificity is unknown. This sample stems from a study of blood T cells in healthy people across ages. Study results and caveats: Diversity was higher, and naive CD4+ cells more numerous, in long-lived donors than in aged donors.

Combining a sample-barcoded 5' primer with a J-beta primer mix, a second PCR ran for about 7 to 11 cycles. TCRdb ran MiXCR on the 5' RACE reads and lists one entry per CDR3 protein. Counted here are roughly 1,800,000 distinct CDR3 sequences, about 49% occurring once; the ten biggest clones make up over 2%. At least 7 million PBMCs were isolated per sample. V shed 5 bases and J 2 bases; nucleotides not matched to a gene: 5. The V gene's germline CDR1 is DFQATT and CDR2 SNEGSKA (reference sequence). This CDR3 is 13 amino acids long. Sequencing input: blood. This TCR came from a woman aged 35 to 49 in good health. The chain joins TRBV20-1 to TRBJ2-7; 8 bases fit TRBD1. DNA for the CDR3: TGCAGTGCTTTGGACAGGGCAACCTACGAGCAGTACTTC. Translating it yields CSALDRATYEQYF.